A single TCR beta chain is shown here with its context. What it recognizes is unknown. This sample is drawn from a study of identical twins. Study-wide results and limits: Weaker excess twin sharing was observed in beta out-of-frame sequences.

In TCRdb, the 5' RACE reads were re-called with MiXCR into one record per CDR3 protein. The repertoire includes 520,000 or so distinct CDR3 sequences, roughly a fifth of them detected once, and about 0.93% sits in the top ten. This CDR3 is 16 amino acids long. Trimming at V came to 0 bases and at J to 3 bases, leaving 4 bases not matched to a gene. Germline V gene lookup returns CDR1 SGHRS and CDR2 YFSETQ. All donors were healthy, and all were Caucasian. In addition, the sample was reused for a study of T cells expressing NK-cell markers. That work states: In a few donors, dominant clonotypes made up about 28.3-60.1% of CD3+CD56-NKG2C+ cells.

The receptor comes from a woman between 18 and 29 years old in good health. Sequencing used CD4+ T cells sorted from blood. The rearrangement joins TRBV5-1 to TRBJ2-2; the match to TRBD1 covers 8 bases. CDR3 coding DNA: TGCGCCAGCAGCTTGGACCGACAGGGGTACACCGGGGAGCTGTTTTTT. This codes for CASSLDRQGYTGELFF.